The clone carrying this T cell receptor beta chain turned up a few times. This record comes from a study of blood T cell repertoires in COVID-19. Looking at the study overall: T cells, B-cell-depleted T cells, or PBMCs provided the cDNA or gDNA that served as material.

Profiled with immunoSEQ multiplex PCR; TCRdb holds only in-frame clones, not every one. The data hold about 15,000 clones, with roughly 79% observed a single time. CDR1 SGHDT and CDR2 YYEEEE come from the germline V gene. The CDR3 runs to 16 residues. J lost 11 bases, V lost 3 bases, and 13 bases had no gene match. Source material: peripheral blood. V and J are TRBV5-6 and TRBJ1-6; 8 bases are a match to TRBD1. The source is a man between 65 and 85 years old with active or convalescent COVID-19. This CDR3 is CASSSSGQAIRAPLHF. The CDR3 coding sequence is TGTGCCAGCAGCTCATCGGGACAGGCCATTAGGGCACCCCTCCACTTT.